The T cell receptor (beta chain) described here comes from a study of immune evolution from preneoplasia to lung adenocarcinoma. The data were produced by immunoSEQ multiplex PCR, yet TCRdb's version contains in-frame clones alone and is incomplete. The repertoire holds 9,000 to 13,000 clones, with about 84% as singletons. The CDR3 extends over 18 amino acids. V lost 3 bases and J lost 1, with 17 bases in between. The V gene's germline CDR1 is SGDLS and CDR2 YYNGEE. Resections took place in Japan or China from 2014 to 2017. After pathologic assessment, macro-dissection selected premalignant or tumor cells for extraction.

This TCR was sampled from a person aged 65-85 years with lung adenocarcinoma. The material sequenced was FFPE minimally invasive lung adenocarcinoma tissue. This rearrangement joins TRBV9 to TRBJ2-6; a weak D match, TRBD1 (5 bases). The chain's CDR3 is CASSARGSRESGANVLTF. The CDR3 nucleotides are TGTGCCAGCAGCGCGCGCGGATCCAGGGAATCTGGGGCCAACGTCCTGACTTTC.